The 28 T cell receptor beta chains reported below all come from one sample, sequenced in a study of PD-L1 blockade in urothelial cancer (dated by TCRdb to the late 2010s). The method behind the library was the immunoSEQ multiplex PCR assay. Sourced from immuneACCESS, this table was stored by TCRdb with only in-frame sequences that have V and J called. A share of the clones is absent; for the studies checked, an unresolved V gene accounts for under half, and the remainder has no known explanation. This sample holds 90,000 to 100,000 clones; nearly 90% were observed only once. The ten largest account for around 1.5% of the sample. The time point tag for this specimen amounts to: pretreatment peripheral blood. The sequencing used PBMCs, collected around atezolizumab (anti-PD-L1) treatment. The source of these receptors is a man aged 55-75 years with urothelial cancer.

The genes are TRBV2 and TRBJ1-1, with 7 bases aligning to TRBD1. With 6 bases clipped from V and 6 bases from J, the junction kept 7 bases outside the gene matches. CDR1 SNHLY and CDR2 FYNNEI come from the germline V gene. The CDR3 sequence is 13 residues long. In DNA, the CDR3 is TGTGCCAGCAGACTTACAGGGGCCCCTGAAGCTTTCTTT. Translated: CASRLTGAPEAFF.

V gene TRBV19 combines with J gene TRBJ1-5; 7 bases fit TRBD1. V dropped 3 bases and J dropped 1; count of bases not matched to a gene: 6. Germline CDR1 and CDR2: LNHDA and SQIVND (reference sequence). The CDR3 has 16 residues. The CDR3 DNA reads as TGTGCCAGTAGTATTGAGGGGGCAGGGAGCAATCAGCCCCAGCATTTT. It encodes CASSIEGAGSNQPQHF.

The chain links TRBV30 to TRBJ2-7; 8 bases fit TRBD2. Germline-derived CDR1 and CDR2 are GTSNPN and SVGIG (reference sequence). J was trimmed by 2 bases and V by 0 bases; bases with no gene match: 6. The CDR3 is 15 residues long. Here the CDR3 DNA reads TGTGCCTGGAGTGTGAACCGACTAGCGCCCTACGAGCAGTACTTC. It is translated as CAWSVNRLAPYEQYF.

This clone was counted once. CDR3 protein: CASSESLTGGNTEAFF. CDR3 sequence (DNA): TGTGCCAGCAGTGAATCCCTGACAGGGGGGAACACTGAAGCTTTCTTT. The rearrangement joins TRBV25-1 to TRBJ1-1, with 9 bases aligning to TRBD1. Germline V gives CDR1 MGHDK, CDR2 SYGVNS. CDR3 size: 16 residues. With V trimmed by 1 base and J by 1 base, 4 bases remained unmatched.

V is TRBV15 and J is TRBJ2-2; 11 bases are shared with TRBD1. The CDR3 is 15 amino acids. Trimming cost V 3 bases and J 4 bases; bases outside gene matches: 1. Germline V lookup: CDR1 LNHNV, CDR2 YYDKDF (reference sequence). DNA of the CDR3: TGTGCCACCAGCAGGGGACAGGGGGGCACCGGGGAGCTGTTTTTT. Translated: CATSRGQGGTGELFF.

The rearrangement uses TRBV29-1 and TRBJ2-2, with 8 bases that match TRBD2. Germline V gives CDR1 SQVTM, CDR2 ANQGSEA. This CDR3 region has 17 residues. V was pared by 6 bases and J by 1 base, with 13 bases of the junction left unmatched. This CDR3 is CSVDPGLGTGNTGELFF. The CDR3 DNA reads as TGCAGCGTCGATCCGGGACTAGGGACCGGGAACACCGGGGAGCTGTTTTTT.

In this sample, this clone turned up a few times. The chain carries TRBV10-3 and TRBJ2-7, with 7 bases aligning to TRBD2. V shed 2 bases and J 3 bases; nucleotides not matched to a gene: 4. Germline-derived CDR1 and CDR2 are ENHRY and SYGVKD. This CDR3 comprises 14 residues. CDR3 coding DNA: TGTGCCATCAGTGAGGCTAGCGGAATCTACGAGCAGTACTTC. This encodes CAISEASGIYEQYF.

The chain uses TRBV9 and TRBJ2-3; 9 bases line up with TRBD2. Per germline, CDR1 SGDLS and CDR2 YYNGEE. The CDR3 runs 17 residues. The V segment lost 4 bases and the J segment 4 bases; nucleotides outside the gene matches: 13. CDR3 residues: CASSPSPGTSYPDTQYF. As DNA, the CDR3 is TGTGCCAGCAGCCCTAGCCCCGGGACTAGCTACCCAGATACGCAGTATTTT.

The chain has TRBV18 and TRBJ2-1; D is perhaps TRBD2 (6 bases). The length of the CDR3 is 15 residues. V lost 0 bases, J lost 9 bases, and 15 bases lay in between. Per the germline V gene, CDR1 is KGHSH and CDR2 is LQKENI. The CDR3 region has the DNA TGTGCCAGCTCACCACCAGGGGCGGGGAGGATTGAGCAGTTCTTC. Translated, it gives CASSPPGAGRIEQFF.

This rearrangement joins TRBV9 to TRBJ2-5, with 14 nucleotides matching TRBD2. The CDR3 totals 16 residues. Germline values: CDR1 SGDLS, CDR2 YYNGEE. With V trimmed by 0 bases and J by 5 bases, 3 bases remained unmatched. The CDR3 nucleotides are TGTGCCAGCAGCGTAGGGACTAGCGGGGGGCTTGAGACCCAGTACTTC. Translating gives CASSVGTSGGLETQYF.

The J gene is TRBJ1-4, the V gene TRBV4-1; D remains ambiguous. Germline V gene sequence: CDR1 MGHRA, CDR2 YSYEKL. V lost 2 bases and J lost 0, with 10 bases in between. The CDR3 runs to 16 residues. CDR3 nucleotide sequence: TGCGCCAGCAGCCAAAGGAGGGCGGCAACTAATGAAAAACTGTTTTTT. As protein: CASSQRRAATNEKLFF.

DNA for the CDR3: TGTGCCAGCTCACCAGGTCCAGGGGACTCCTACGAGCAGTACTTC. Its protein is CASSPGPGDSYEQYF. The chain recombines TRBV18 with TRBJ2-7, with D possibly matching TRBD1 (6 bases). The CDR3 is 15 amino acids. Germline lookup yields CDR1 KGHSH and CDR2 LQKENI. V dropped 2 bases and J dropped 0 bases, with 11 bases sitting between them.

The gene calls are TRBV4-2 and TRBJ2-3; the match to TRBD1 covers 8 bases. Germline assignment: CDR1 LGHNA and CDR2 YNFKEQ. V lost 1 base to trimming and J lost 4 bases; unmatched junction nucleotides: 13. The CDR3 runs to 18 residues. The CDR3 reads CASSQGNPGGAWADTQYF. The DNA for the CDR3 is TGTGCCAGCAGCCAAGGGAACCCAGGGGGCGCGTGGGCAGATACGCAGTATTTT.

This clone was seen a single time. As DNA, the CDR3 is TGTGCCAGCAGCTCGGGACTCTCCGAGCAGTACTTC. Its translation: CASSSGLSEQYF. The chain couples TRBV5-6 to TRBJ2-7; tentatively, D is TRBD2 (6 bases). Germline V gene sequence: CDR1 SGHDT, CDR2 YYEEEE. The CDR3 contains 12 residues. The V end lost 3 bases, the J end lost 6 bases, and 10 bases lay between the germline ends.

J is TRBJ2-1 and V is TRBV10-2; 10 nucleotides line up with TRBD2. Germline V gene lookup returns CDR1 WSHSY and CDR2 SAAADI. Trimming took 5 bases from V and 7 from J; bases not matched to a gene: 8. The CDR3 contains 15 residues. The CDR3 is CASSPVAGGVNEQFF. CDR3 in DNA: TGCGCCAGCAGTCCAGTAGCGGGGGGAGTAAATGAGCAGTTCTTC.

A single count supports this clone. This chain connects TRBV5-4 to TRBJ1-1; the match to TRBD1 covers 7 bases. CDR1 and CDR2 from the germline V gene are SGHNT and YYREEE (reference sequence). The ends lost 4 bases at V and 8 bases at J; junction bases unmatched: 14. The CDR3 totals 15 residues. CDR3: CASSREGRRGVEAFF. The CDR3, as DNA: TGTGCCAGCAGCCGGGAGGGTCGCAGGGGGGTCGAAGCTTTCTTT. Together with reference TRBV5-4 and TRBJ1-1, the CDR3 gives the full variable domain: ETGVTQSPTHLIKTRGQQVTLRCSSQSGHNTVSWYQQALGQGPQFIFQYYREEENGRGNFPPRFSGLQFPNYSSELNVNALELDDSALYLCASSREGRRGVEAFFGQGTRLTVV.

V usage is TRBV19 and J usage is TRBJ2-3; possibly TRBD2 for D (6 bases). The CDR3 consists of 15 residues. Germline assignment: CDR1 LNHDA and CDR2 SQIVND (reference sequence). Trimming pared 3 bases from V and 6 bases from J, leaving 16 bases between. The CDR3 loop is CASSMGLWAMDTQYF. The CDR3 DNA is TGTGCCAGTAGTATGGGACTCTGGGCCATGGATACGCAGTATTTT. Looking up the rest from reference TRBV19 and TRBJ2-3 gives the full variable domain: DGGITQSPKYLFRKEGQNVTLSCEQNLNHDAMYWYRQDPGQGLRLIYYSQIVNDFQKGDIAEGYSVSREKKESFPLTVTSAQKNPTAFYLCASSMGLWAMDTQYFGPGTRLTVL.

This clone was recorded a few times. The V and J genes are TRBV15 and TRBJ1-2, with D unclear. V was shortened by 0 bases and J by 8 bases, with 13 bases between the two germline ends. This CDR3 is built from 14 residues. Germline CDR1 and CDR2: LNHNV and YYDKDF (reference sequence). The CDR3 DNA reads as TGTGCCACCAGCAGAGATCTTGTCGGGAGAGGCTACACCTTC. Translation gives CATSRDLVGRGYTF. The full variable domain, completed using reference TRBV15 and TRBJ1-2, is DAMVIQNPRYQVTQFGKPVTLSCSQTLNHNVMYWYQQKSSQAPKLLFHYYDKDFNNEADTPDNFQSRRPNTSFCFLDIRSPGLGDTAMYLCATSRDLVGRGYTFGSGTRLTVV.

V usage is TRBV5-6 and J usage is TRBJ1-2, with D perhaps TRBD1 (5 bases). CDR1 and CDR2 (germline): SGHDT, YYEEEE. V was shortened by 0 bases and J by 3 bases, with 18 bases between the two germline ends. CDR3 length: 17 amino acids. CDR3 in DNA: TGTGCCAGCAGCTTGGGGGGCAGGGCCGCCCCCTACTATGGCTACACCTTC. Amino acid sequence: CASSLGGRAAPYYGYTF.

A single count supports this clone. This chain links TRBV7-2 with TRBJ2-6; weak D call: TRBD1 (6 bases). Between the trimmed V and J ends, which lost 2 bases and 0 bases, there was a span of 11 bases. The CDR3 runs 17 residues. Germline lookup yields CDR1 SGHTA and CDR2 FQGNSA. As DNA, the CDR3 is TGTGCCAGCAGCTTATCTGAAGGGGGCTCTGGGGCCAACGTCCTGACTTTC. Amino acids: CASSLSEGGSGANVLTF.

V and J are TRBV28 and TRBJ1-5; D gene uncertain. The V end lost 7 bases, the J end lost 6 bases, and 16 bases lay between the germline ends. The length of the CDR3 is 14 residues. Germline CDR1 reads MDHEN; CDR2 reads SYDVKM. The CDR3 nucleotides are TGTGCCAGCACCCCTGGGAGGGTCAGTCAGCCCCAGCATTTT. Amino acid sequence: CASTPGRVSQPQHF.

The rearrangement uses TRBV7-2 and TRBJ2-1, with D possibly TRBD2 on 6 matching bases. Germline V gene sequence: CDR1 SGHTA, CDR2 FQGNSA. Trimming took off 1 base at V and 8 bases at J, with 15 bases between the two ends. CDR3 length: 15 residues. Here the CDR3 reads CASSLGGAGSDEQFF. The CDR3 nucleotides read TGTGCCAGCAGCTTAGGGGGAGCGGGTTCGGATGAGCAGTTCTTC.

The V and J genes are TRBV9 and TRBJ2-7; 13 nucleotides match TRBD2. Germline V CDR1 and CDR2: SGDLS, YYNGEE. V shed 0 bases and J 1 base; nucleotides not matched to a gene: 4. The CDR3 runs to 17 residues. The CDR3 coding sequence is TGTGCCAGCAGCGTAGGCACTAGCGGGAGGGGATCCTACGAGCAGTACTTC. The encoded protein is CASSVGTSGRGSYEQYF.

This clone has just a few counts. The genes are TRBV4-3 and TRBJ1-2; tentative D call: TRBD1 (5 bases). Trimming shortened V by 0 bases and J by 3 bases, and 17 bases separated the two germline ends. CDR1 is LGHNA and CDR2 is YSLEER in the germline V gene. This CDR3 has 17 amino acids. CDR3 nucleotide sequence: TGCGCCAGCAGCCAAGATGTTAATAGGAGGGGACACTATGGCTACACCTTC. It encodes CASSQDVNRRGHYGYTF.

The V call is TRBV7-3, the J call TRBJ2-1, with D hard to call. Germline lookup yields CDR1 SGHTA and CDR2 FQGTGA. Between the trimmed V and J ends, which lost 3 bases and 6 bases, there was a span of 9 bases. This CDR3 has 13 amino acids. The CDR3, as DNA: TGTGCCAGCAGCTTGGGCAACTTCAATGAGCAGTTCTTC. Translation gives CASSLGNFNEQFF.

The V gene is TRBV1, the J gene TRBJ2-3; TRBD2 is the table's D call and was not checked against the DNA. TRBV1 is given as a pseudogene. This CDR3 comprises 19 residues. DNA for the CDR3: TGCACCAGCAGCTTTCTTGGGACTAGCGGGAGAAGGTTGACAGATACGCAGTATTTT. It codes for CTSSFLGTSGRRLTDTQYF.

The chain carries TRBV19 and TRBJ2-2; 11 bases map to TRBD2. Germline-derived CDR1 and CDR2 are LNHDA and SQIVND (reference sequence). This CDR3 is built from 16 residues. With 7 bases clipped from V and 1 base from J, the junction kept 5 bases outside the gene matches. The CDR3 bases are TGTGCCAGTAAGGATAGCGGGAGGGGGAACACCGGGGAGCTGTTTTTT. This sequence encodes CASKDSGRGNTGELFF.

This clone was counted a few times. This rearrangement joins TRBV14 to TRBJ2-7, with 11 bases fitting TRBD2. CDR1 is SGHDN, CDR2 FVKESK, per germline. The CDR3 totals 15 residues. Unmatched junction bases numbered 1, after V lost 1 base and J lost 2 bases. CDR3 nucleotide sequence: TGTGCCAGCAGCCAAGGACTAGCGGGAACCTACGAGCAGTACTTC. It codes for CASSQGLAGTYEQYF.